The 2 T cell receptor beta chains below were found in one sample sequenced in a study of OX40 agonist ivuxolimab in advanced cancers. Assay: immunoSEQ multiplex PCR; the TCRdb copy retains only in-frame clones and omits some. The sample has around 39,000 clones, roughly three quarters seen once. Specimen: CD4+ or CD8+ T cells sorted from blood, collected in a trial of the OX40 agonist ivuxolimab. The receptors were sampled from an adult with an advanced solid tumor such as melanoma, head and neck, liver or kidney cancer.

This chain uses TRBV2 with TRBJ2-5; 8 bases line up with TRBD2. The V gene's germline CDR1 is SNHLY and CDR2 FYNNEI. J was trimmed by 5 bases and V by 4 bases; bases with no gene match: 3. This CDR3 comprises 13 residues. The CDR3 reads CASSGTSWETQYF. The CDR3 bases are TGTGCCAGCAGTGGGACTAGCTGGGAGACCCAGTACTTC.

This clone has a handful of counts. This chain joins TRBV5-1 and TRBJ2-2, with D tentatively TRBD1 or TRBD2 (6 bases each). Trimming took 0 bases from V and 3 from J, leaving 15 bases between them. This CDR3 comprises 17 residues. Germline CDR1 SGHRS, CDR2 YFSETQ. The CDR3 DNA sequence: TGCGCCAGCAGCTTGGTCCCCCCGGGGGCCGACACCGGGGAGCTGTTTTTT. This gives the protein CASSLVPPGADTGELFF.